A single sample gave rise to the 30 T cell receptor beta chains below, sequenced in a study of OX40 agonist ivuxolimab in advanced cancers. Assay used: immunoSEQ multiplex PCR; TCRdb lists only in-frame clones, some missing. The sample has tens of thousands of clones; over 80% are singletons. The sample here was CD4+ or CD8+ T cells sorted from blood, taken in a trial of the OX40 agonist ivuxolimab. These receptors all come from an adult with an advanced solid tumor such as melanoma, head and neck, liver or kidney cancer.

The CDR3 is CASSLGRGSEQYF. The DNA for the CDR3 is TGTGCCAGCAGCTTAGGAAGAGGTAGCGAGCAGTACTTC. The rearrangement links TRBV11-3 to TRBJ2-7; D not resolved. Trimming took 1 base from V and 6 from J, leaving 10 bases between them. Germline CDR1 reads SGHNT; CDR2 reads YENEEA. This CDR3 spans 13 amino acids.

V is TRBV9 and J is TRBJ2-1; TRBD2 aligns across 7 bases. The CDR3 totals 13 residues. Germline assignment: CDR1 SGDLS and CDR2 YYNGEE. J gave up 3 bases and V 6 bases, and 3 bases lay outside the gene matches. The CDR3 nucleotides are TGTGCCAGCATGGGGACTAACTACAATGAGCAGTTCTTC. This gives the protein CASMGTNYNEQFF.

This chain connects TRBV30 to TRBJ2-3, with D unresolved. Germline values: CDR1 GTSNPN, CDR2 SVGIG (reference sequence). The V end was cut by 2 bases, the J end by 1 base, with 4 bases between. The CDR3 is 12 residues long. This CDR3 is CAWSSGTDTQYF. Written as DNA, the CDR3 is TGTGCCTGGAGTTCCGGCACAGATACGCAGTATTTT.

The rearrangement uses TRBV27 and TRBJ1-5; no definite D call. CDR1 and CDR2 (germline): MNHEY, SMNVEV (reference sequence). Trimming took off 3 bases at V and 7 bases at J, with 16 bases between the two ends. The length of the CDR3 is 15 residues. The CDR3 loop reads CASSFGVSDRQPQHF. As DNA, the CDR3 is TGTGCCAGCAGTTTTGGCGTATCGGACCGGCAGCCCCAGCATTTT.

The chain is built from TRBV29-1 and TRBJ1-5; a weak D match, TRBD1 (6 bases). Trimming shortened V by 5 bases and J by 2 bases, and 13 bases separated the two germline ends. Germline V gives CDR1 SQVTM, CDR2 ANQGSEA. This CDR3 contains 14 residues. CDR3 DNA: TGCAGCGTTACGCAGGGGATGGGCAATCAGCCCCAGCATTTT. Encoded protein: CSVTQGMGNQPQHF.

The rearrangement links TRBV6-6 to TRBJ1-1; possibly TRBD1 for D (6 bases). The CDR3 loop spans 12 amino acids. Trimming took 7 bases from V and 7 from J, leaving 13 bases between them. Germline values: CDR1 MNHNY, CDR2 SVGAGI (reference sequence). The CDR3 sequence: CASKWEGVEAFF. The CDR3 DNA follows: TGTGCCAGCAAGTGGGAGGGGGTTGAAGCTTTCTTT.

The chain links TRBV11-2 to TRBJ1-1, with a weak D call TRBD1 (6 bases). The CDR3 is 11 amino acids. V was trimmed by 10 bases and J by 5 bases, leaving 11 bases between them. CDR1 and CDR2 (germline): SGHAT, FQNNGV. The CDR3 region has the DNA TGTGCCACGGAGGGGGGGACTGAAGCTTTCTTT. Protein product: CATEGGTEAFF.

The chain recombines TRBV28 with TRBJ2-7, with TRBD2 matching over 11 bases. The CDR3 extends over 16 amino acids. V dropped 1 base and J dropped 2; count of bases not matched to a gene: 4. Per germline, CDR1 MDHEN and CDR2 SYDVKM. The CDR3, as DNA: TGTGCCAGCAGTTTATCGACTAGCGGGATAACCTACGAGCAGTACTTC. This gives the protein CASSLSTSGITYEQYF.

The chain joins TRBV21-1 to TRBJ1-6. TRBV21-1 is a pseudogene locus. This CDR3 has 20 amino acids. CDR3 sequence reads: CASSKTAGTSTRGYNSPLHF. Written as DNA, the CDR3 is TGTGCCAGCAGCAAAACGGCCGGGACTTCAACTCGCGGGTATAATTCACCCCTCCACTTT.

The rearrangement joins TRBV27 to TRBJ2-5; unclear D gene. Germline V CDR1 and CDR2: MNHEY, SMNVEV (reference sequence). The CDR3 covers 13 residues. Trimming cost V 3 bases and J 5 bases, with 10 bases left between them. This CDR3 reads CASSFNRWETQYF. The CDR3 region has the DNA TGTGCCAGCAGTTTTAACCGGTGGGAGACCCAGTACTTC.

This chain joins TRBV21-1 and TRBJ2-3; TRBD1 is the table's D call, not checked against the DNA. TRBV21-1 has pseudogene status. This CDR3 comprises 18 residues. The CDR3 DNA reads TGTGCCAGCATCTCTCGGGTCAGTGGGACAGCCGAGGGAGATACGCAGTATTTT. It yields the protein CASISRVSGTAEGDTQYF.

The rearrangement links TRBV9 to TRBJ2-2; 13 bases fit TRBD2. With 2 bases clipped from V and 5 bases from J, the junction kept 3 bases outside the gene matches. Germline CDR1 and CDR2: SGDLS and YYNGEE. This CDR3 region has 16 residues. CDR3: CASSVPLAGGTGELFF. DNA of the CDR3: TGTGCCAGCAGCGTCCCACTAGCGGGAGGGACCGGGGAGCTGTTTTTT.

V gene TRBV27 combines with J gene TRBJ1-5; 9 positions agree with TRBD1. Per the germline V gene, CDR1 is MNHEY and CDR2 is SMNVEV (reference sequence). The CDR3 runs to 15 residues. The V and J ends lost 11 bases and 0 bases, in that order; junction bases with no gene match: 8. The CDR3, as DNA: TGTGCCTGCGGGACAGGGCCCTATAGCAATCAGCCCCAGCATTTT. Its translation is CACGTGPYSNQPQHF.

This clone was seen a single time. V usage is TRBV4-1 and J usage is TRBJ1-2, with TRBD1 as a possible D gene (6 bases). V dropped 1 base and J dropped 4 bases, with 16 bases sitting between them. The germline CDR1 and CDR2 sequences are MGHRA and YSYEKL. The length of the CDR3 is 16 residues. The CDR3 reads CASSQASQGPTYGYTF. The CDR3 DNA is TGCGCCAGCAGCCAAGCTTCCCAGGGGCCAACCTATGGCTACACCTTC.

The chain uses TRBV28 and TRBJ2-7; TRBD2 matches 7 bases. V gave up 3 bases and J gave up 9 bases; unmatched junction bases: 14. Germline CDR1 is MDHEN and CDR2 is SYDVKM. The CDR3 extends over 15 amino acids. CDR3 amino acids: CASSFRGGGRAGQYF. CDR3 sequence (DNA): TGTGCCAGCAGTTTCCGAGGCGGGGGAAGGGCGGGGCAGTACTTC.

V and J are TRBV9 and TRBJ2-3; D is unclear. Germline V CDR1 and CDR2: SGDLS, YYNGEE. Trimming removed 0 bases from V and 3 bases from J, with 5 bases in between. This CDR3 spans 13 amino acids. For the CDR3, the DNA is TGTGCCAGCAGCGTAGAAGGGACAGATACGCAGTATTTT. Translation gives CASSVEGTDTQYF.

DNA of the CDR3: TGCGCCAGCAGCCAAGGAATGTATAGCAATCAGCCCCAGCATTTT. Translating gives CASSQGMYSNQPQHF. The chain employs TRBV4-1 and TRBJ1-5; D is unresolved. Germline V lookup: CDR1 MGHRA, CDR2 YSYEKL. CDR3 length: 15 amino acids. The V gene lost 1 base and the J gene lost 0 bases, with 7 bases spanning the gap.

The gene calls are TRBV7-8 and TRBJ2-7; D not certain. Germline CDR1 reads SGHVS; CDR2 reads FQNEAQ. There are 12 residues in the CDR3. Trimming removed 2 bases at V and 3 bases at J, with 5 bases between. This CDR3 is CASSLFGYEQYF. The CDR3 nucleotides are TGTGCCAGCAGCTTATTCGGCTACGAGCAGTACTTC.

Here the CDR3 reads CASSLGVISYEQYF. As DNA, the CDR3 is TGTGCCAGCAGCTTAGGGGTGATCTCCTACGAGCAGTACTTC. The chain links TRBV7-9 to TRBJ2-7; D remains ambiguous. The germline V and J ends were trimmed by 1 base and 0 bases, with 7 bases remaining between them. The CDR3 contains 14 residues. Germline lookup yields CDR1 SEHNR and CDR2 FQNEAQ (reference sequence). The variable domain in full, completed from reference TRBV7-9 and TRBJ2-7, reads DTGVSQNPRHKITKRGQNVTFRCDPISEHNRLYWYRQTLGQGPEFLTYFQNEAQLEKSRLLSDRFSAERPKGSFSTLEIQRTEQGDSAMYLCASSLGVISYEQYFGPGTRLTVT.

The chain combines TRBV6-4 with TRBJ2-1, with 9 bases aligning to TRBD2. J was trimmed by 1 base and V by 7 bases; bases with no gene match: 8. Germline values: CDR1 MRHNA, CDR2 SNTAGT. There are 16 residues in the CDR3. The CDR3 DNA follows: TGTGCCAGCAAGATGAATAGCGGGGGTTCCTACAATGAGCAGTTCTTC. This gives the protein CASKMNSGGSYNEQFF.

The V and J genes are TRBV29-1 and TRBJ1-2; 8 bases map to TRBD1. The length of the CDR3 is 14 residues. Germline V gene lookup returns CDR1 SQVTM and CDR2 ANQGSEA. Trimming at V came to 1 base and at J to 8 bases, leaving 9 bases not matched to a gene. The CDR3 nucleotides are TGCAGCGTTGAAGCTGGCGCAGGGGGCGTAGGCTACACCTTC. It yields the protein CSVEAGAGGVGYTF.

The V and J genes are TRBV10-2 and TRBJ2-3; TRBD2 agrees at 7 bases. J gave up 0 bases and V 7 bases, and 7 bases lay outside the gene matches. The CDR3 runs 15 residues. Germline values: CDR1 WSHSY, CDR2 SAAADI. This CDR3 is CASTSGTTSTDTQYF. The CDR3 region has the DNA TGCGCCAGCACTAGCGGAACGACTAGCACAGATACGCAGTATTTT.

The V call is TRBV28, the J call TRBJ2-7; D is perhaps TRBD1 (6 bases). V lost 4 bases and J 3 bases, leaving 10 bases between the germline ends. This CDR3 has 13 residues. The germline V gene has CDR1 MDHEN and CDR2 SYDVKM. CDR3 in amino acids: CASSSGRGYEQYV. DNA of the CDR3: TGTGCCAGCAGTTCAGGCAGGGGCTACGAGCAGTACGTC.

The chain's CDR3 is CASSGPQDLTGELFF. CDR3 in DNA: TGTGCCAGCAGTGGCCCGCAGGACCTCACCGGGGAGCTGTTTTTT. The chain has TRBV2 and TRBJ2-2; D call uncertain. V gave up 4 bases and J gave up 4 bases, with 13 bases separating them. Germline V gene data show CDR1 as SNHLY and CDR2 as FYNNEI. The CDR3 length is 15 residues.

This rearrangement joins TRBV10-2 to TRBJ2-3; the D gene is possibly TRBD1 (5 bases). Germline assignment: CDR1 WSHSY and CDR2 SAAADI. The length of the CDR3 is 15 residues. V was shortened by 7 bases and J by 0 bases, with 14 bases between the two germline ends. The CDR3, as DNA: TGCGCCAGCAAGTCCCAGGGAAGAAGCACAGATACGCAGTATTTT. Translating gives CASKSQGRSTDTQYF.

CDR3 sequence: CASSLVNRNTEAFF. The CDR3 nucleotides are TGTGCCAGCAGCTTAGTGAACCGGAACACTGAAGCTTTCTTT. This chain connects TRBV7-8 to TRBJ1-1; D call uncertain. Trimming took 1 base from V and 1 from J, leaving 7 bases between them. CDR1 is SGHVS, CDR2 FQNEAQ, per germline. This CDR3 contains 14 residues.

The rearrangement uses TRBV7-2 and TRBJ1-1; no reliable D call. This CDR3 is built from 12 residues. V was clipped by 1 base and J by 6 bases, with 6 bases between them. The germline V gene has CDR1 SGHTA and CDR2 FQGNSA. CDR3 amino acids: CASSLGGAEAFF. The CDR3 DNA reads TGTGCCAGCAGCTTAGGCGGTGCTGAAGCTTTCTTT.

V is TRBV11-2 and J is TRBJ2-1, with D perhaps matching TRBD1 (7 bases). This CDR3 comprises 16 residues. Looked up from germline, CDR1 is SGHAT and CDR2 is FQNNGV. V lost 0 bases to trimming and J lost 4 bases, with 13 bases between them. The CDR3 region is CASSLETEGQYNEQFF. For the CDR3, the DNA is TGTGCCAGCAGCTTAGAGACGGAGGGACAGTACAATGAGCAGTTCTTC.

The chain has TRBV5-8 and TRBJ2-4; D remains ambiguous. Trimming stripped 4 bases from V and 0 bases from J, with 5 bases between. This CDR3 has 13 amino acids. Looked up from germline, CDR1 is SGHTS and CDR2 is YDEGEE. The CDR3 region has the DNA TGTGCCAGCAGCCGGATAGCCAAAAACATTCAGTACTTC. Translated: CASSRIAKNIQYF.

This chain links TRBV4-1 with TRBJ1-1; no definite D call. Trimming left V 1 base short and J 8 bases short, with 11 bases between. The CDR3 is made up of 13 amino acids. Germline V gives CDR1 MGHRA, CDR2 YSYEKL. As DNA, the CDR3 is TGCGCCAGCAGCCAAGTACCTGGGGAGGAAGCTTTCTTT. This encodes CASSQVPGEEAFF.